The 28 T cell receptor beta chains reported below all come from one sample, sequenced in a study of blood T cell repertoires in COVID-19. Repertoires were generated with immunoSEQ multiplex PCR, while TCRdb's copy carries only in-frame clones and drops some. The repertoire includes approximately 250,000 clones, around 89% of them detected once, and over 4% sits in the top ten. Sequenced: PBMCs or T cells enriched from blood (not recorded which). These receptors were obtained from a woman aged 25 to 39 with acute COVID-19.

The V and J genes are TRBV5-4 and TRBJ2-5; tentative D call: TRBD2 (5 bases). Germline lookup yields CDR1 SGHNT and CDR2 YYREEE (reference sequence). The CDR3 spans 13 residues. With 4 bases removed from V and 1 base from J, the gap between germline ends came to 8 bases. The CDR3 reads CASSPDFQETQYF. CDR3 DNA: TGTGCCAGCAGCCCGGACTTCCAAGAGACCCAGTACTTC.

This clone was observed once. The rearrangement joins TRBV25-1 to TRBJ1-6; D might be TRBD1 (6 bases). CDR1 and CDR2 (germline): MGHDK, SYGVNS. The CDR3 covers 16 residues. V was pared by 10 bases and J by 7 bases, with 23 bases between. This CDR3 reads CATSTGKVSGNSPLHF. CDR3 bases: TGTGCCACCTCCACAGGGAAGGTATCAGGAAATTCACCCCTCCACTTT.

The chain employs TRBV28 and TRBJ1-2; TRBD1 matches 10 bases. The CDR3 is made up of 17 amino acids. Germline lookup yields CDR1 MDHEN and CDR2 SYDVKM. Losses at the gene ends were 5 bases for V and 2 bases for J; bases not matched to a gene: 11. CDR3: CASSHPTGGRLNYGYTF. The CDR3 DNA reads TGTGCCAGCAGTCACCCGACAGGGGGCCGACTGAACTATGGCTACACCTTC.

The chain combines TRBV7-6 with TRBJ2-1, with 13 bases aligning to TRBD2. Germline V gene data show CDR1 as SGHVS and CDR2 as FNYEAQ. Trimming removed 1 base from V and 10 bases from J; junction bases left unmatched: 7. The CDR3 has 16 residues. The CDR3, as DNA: TGTGCCAGCAGCTTAGTAGGGACTAGCGGGATGGGGGAGCAGTTCTTC. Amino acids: CASSLVGTSGMGEQFF.

The CDR3 DNA reads as TGTGCCAGCACCCCAAGCGAGACTAGCGGGACGTACCAAGAGACCCAGTACTTC. Residues: CASTPSETSGTYQETQYF. The genes are TRBV2 and TRBJ2-5; 11 bases agree with TRBD2. Trimming removed 7 bases from V and 0 bases from J; junction bases left unmatched: 13. CDR1 and CDR2 (germline): SNHLY, FYNNEI. This CDR3 spans 18 amino acids.

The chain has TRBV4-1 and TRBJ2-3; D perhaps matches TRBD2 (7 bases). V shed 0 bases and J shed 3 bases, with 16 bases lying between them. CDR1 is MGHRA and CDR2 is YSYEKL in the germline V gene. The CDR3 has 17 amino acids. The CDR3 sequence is CASSQEGGVGRTDTQYF. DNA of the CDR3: TGCGCCAGCAGCCAAGAAGGGGGGGTAGGGAGGACAGATACGCAGTATTTT.

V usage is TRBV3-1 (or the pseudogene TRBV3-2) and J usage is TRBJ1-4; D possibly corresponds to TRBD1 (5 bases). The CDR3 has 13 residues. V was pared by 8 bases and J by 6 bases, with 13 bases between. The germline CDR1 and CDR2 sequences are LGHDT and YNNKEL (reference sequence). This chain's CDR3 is CASAGGGDEKLFF. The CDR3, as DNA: TGTGCCAGCGCGGGGGGTGGCGATGAAAAACTGTTTTTT.

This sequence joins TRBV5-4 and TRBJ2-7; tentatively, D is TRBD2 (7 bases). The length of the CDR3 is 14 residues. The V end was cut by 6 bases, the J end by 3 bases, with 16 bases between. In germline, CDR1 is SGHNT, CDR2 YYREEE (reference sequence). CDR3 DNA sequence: TGTGCCAGCACCTTTGGCGGGGGCGACTACGAGCAGTACTTC. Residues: CASTFGGGDYEQYF. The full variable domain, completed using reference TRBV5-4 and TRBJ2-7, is ETGVTQSPTHLIKTRGQQVTLRCSSQSGHNTVSWYQQALGQGPQFIFQYYREEENGRGNFPPRFSGLQFPNYSSELNVNALELDDSALYLCASTFGGGDYEQYFGPGTRLTVT.

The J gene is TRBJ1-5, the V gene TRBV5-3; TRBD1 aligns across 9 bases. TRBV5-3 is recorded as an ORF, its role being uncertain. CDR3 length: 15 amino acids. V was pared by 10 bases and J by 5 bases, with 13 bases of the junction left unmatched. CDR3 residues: CAPLQTGGTHQPQHF. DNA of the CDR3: TGTGCCCCCCTGCAGACAGGGGGGACTCATCAGCCCCAGCATTTT.

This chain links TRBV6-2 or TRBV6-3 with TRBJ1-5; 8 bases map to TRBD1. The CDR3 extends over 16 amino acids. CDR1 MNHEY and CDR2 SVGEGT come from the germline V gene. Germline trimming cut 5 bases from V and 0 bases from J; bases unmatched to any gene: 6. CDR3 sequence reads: CASSDTGGDSNQPQHF. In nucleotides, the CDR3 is TGTGCCAGCAGTGACACAGGGGGGGATAGCAATCAGCCCCAGCATTTT.

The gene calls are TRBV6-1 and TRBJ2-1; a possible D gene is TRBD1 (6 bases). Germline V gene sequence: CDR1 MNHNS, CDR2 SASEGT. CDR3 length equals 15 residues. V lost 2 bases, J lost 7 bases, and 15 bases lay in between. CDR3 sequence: CASSEMGAPRNEQFF. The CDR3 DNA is TGTGCCAGCAGTGAAATGGGGGCGCCCCGGAATGAGCAGTTCTTC.

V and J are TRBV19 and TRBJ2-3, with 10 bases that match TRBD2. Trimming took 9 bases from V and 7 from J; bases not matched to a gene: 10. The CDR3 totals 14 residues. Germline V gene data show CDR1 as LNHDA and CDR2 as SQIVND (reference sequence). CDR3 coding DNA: TGTGCCAGCCGACTAGCGGGCAGCATAAATACGCAGTATTTT. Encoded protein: CASRLAGSINTQYF.

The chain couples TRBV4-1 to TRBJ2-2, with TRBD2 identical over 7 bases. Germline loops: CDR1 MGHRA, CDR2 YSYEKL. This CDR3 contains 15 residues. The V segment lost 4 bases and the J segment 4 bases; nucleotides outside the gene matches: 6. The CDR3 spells CASSLAGAFTGELFF. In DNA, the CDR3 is TGCGCCAGCAGCCTCGCGGGAGCATTCACCGGGGAGCTGTTTTTT.

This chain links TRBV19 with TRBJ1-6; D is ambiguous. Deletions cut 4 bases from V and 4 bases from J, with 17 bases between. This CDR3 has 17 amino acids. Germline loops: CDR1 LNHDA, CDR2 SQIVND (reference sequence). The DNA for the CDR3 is TGTGCCAGTAGTAGAGAATTTTTCCCCGAGTATAATTCACCCCTCCACTTT. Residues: CASSREFFPEYNSPLHF.

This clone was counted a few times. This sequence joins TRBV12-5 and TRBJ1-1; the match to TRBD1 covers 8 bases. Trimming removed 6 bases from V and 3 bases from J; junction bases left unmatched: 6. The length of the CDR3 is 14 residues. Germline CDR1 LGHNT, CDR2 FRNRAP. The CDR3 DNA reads TGTGCTAGTGGCTCAGGGGGCGCGGACACTGAAGCTTTCTTT. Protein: CASGSGGADTEAFF.

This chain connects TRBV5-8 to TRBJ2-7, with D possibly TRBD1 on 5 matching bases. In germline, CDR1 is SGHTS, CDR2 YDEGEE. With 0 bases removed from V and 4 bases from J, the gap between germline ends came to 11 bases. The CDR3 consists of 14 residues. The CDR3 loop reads CASSLGDSIYEQYF. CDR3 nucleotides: TGTGCCAGCAGCTTGGGAGACAGTATTTACGAGCAGTACTTC.

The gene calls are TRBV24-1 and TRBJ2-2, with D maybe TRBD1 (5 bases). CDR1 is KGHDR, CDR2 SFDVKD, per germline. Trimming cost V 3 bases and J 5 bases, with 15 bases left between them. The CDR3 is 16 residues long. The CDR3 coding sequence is TGTGCCACCAGTGATCCCCTCAGGGATGGAACCGGGGAGCTGTTTTTT. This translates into CATSDPLRDGTGELFF.

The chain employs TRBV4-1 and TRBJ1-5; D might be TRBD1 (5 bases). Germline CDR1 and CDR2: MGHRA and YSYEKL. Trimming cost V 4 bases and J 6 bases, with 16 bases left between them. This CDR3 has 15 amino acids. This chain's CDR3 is CASSPGAEGRQPQHF. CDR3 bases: TGCGCCAGCAGCCCGGGCGCGGAGGGACGTCAGCCCCAGCATTTT.

The chain's CDR3 is CASSGDTLYNEQFF. Here the CDR3 DNA reads TGTGCCAGCAGTGGCGATACCCTCTACAATGAGCAGTTCTTC. The chain has TRBV2 and TRBJ2-1; D not resolved. Trimming took 4 bases from V and 3 from J, leaving 10 bases between them. CDR1 is SNHLY, CDR2 FYNNEI, per germline. This CDR3 is 14 amino acids long. Full variable domain (rest looked up from reference TRBV2 and TRBJ2-1): EPEVTQTPSHQVTQMGQEVILRCVPISNHLYFYWYRQILGQKVEFLVSFYNNEISEKSEIFDDQFSVERPDGSNFTLKIRSTKLEDSAMYFCASSGDTLYNEQFFGPGTRLTVL.

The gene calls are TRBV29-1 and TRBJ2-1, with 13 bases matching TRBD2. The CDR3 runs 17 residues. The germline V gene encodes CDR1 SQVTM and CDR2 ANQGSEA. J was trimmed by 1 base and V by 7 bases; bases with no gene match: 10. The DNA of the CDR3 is TGCAGCGCCGGAGCCGGGACTAGCGGGAAGTCCTACAATGAGCAGTTCTTC. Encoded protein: CSAGAGTSGKSYNEQFF.

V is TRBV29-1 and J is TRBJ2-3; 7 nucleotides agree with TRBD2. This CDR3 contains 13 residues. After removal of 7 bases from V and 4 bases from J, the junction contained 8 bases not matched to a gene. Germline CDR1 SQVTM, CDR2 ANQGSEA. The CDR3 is CSANQRGSDTQYF. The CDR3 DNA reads TGCAGCGCAAACCAGCGGGGCTCAGATACGCAGTATTTT.

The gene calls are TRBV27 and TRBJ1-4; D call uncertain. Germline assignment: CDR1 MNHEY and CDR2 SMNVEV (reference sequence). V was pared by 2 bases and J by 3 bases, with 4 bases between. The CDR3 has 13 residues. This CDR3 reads CASSLRANEKLFF. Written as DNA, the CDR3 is TGTGCCAGCAGTTTACGGGCTAATGAAAAACTGTTTTTT.

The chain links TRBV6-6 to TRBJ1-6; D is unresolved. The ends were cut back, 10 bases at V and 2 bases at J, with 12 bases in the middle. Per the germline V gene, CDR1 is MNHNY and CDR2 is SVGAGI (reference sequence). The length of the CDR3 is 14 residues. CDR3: CATRTETYNSPLHF. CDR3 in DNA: TGTGCCACCCGTACTGAGACCTATAATTCACCCCTCCACTTT.

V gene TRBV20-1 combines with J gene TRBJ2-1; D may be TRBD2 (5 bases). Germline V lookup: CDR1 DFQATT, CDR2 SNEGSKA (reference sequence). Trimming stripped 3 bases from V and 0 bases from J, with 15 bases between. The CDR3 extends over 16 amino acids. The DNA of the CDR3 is TGCAGTGCTAGTAGCTCGGAGGCGAGCTCCTACAATGAGCAGTTCTTC. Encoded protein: CSASSSEASSYNEQFF.

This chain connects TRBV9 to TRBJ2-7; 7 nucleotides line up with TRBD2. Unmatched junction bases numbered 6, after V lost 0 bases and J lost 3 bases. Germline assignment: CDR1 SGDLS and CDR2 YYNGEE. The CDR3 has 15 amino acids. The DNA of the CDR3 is TGTGCCAGCAGCGTAGCTGCGGGAGAAGGCTACGAGCAGTACTTC. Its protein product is CASSVAAGEGYEQYF. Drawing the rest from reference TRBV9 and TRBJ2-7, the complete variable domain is DSGVTQTPKHLITATGQRVTLRCSPRSGDLSVYWYQQSLDQGLQFLIQYYNGEERAKGNILERFSAQQFPDLHSELNLSSLELGDSALYFCASSVAAGEGYEQYFGPGTRLTVT.

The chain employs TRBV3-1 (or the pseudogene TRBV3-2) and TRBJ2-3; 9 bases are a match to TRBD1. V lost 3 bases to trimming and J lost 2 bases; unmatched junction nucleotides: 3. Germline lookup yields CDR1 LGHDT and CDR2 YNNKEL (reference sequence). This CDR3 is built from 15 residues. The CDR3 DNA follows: TGTGCCAGCAGCCAGGGGACAGGGAACACAGATACGCAGTATTTT. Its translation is CASSQGTGNTDTQYF.

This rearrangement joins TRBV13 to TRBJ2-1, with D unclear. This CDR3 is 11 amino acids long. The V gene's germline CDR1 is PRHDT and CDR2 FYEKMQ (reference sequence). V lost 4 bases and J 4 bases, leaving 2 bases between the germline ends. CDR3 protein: CASSSYNEQFF. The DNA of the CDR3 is TGTGCCAGCAGCTCGTACAATGAGCAGTTCTTC.

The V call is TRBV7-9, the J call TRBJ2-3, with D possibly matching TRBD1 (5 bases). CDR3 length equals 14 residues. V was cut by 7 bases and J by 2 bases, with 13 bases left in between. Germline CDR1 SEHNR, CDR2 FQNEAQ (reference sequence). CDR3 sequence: CASNGDRITDTQYF. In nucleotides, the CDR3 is TGTGCCAGCAATGGTGACAGAATCACAGATACGCAGTATTTT.